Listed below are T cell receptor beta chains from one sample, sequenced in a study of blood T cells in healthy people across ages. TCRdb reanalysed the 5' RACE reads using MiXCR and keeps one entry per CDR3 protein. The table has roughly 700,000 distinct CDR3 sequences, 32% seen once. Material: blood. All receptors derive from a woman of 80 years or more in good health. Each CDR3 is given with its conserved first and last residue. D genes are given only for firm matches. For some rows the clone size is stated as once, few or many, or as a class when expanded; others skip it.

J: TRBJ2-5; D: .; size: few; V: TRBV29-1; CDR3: CSVDRDQGTQYF; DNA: TGCAGCGTTGACCGGGACCAAGGGACCCAGTACTTC
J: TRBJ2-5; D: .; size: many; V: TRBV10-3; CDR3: CAISGARAWETQYF; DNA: TGTGCCATCAGTGGGGCCAGGGCGTGGGAGACCCAGTACTTC
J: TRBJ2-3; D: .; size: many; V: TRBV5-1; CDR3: CASSLVLGSGSDTQYF; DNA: TGCGCCAGCAGCTTGGTATTGGGGTCAGGGTCAGATACGCAGTATTTT
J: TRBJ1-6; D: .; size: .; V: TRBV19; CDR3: CASRNIEGISPLHF; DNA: TGTGCCAGTAGAAACATAGAAGGGATTTCACCCCTCCACTTT
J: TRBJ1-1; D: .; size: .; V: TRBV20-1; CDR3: CSARGRDTEAFF; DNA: TGCAGTGCTAGAGGCAGGGACACTGAAGCTTTCTTT
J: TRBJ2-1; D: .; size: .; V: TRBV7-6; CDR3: CASSSPGTKDNEQFF; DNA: TGTGCCAGCAGCTCCCCCGGGACAAAGGACAATGAGCAGTTCTTC
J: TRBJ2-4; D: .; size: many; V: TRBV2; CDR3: CASSERELAKNIQYF; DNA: TGTGCCAGCAGTGAGAGGGAACTAGCCAAAAACATTCAGTACTTC
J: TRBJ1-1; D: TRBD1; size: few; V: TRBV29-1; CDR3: CSVHRGRLGTEAFF; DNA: TGCAGCGTCCACAGGGGGCGCCTGGGGACTGAAGCTTTCTTT
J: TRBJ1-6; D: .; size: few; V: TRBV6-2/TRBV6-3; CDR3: CASTLQPPGGNSPLHF; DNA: TGTGCCAGCACCTTACAGCCGCCTGGGGGTAATTCACCCCTCCACTTT
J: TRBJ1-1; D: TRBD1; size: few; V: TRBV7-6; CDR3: CASSKGQGANTEAFF; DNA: TGTGCCAGCAGCAAGGGACAGGGGGCCAACACTGAAGCTTTCTTT
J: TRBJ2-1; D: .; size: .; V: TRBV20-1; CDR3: CSARDSGISYNEQFF; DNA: TGCAGTGCTAGAGATAGTGGGATCTCCTACAATGAGCAGTTCTTC
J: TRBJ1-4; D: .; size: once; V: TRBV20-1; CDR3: CSARTPMNEKLFF; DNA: TGCAGTGCGCGGACACCTATGAATGAAAAACTGTTTTTT
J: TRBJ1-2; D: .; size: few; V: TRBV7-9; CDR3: CASSSAGTPNYGYTF; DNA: TGTGCCAGCAGCTCAGCCGGGACACCCAACTATGGCTACACCTTC
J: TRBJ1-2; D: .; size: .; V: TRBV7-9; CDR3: CASSPIEDGYTF; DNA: TGTGCCAGCAGCCCCATTGAGGATGGCTACACCTTC
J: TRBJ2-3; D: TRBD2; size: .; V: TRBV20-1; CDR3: CSQAGVGTDTQYF; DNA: TGCAGCCAAGCGGGAGTAGGCACAGATACGCAGTATTTT
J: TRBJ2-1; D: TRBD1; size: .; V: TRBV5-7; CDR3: CASSAGTESLREQFF; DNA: TGTGCCAGCAGCGCCGGGACAGAGTCTTTACGTGAGCAGTTCTTC